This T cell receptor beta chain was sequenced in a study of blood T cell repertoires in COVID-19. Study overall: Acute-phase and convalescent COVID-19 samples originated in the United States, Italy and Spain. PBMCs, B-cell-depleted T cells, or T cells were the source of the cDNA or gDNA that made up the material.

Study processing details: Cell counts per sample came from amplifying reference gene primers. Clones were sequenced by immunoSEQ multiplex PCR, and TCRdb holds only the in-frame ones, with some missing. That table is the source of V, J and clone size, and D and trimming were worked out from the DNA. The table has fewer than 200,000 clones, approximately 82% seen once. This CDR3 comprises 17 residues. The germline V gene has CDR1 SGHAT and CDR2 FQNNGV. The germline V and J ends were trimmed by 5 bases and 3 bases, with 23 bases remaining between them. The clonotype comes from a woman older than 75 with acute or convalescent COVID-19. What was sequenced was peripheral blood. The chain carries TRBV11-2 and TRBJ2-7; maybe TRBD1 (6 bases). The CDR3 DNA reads TGTGCCAGCAGCATGGGGGCAAGACCAGCGGATATCTACGAGCAGTACTTC. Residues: CASSMGARPADIYEQYF.